This TCR beta chain was obtained from a study of cytomegalovirus exposure and HLA in healthy donors. At the level of the study: Genetic ancestry analysis placed approximately 80% of the 400 or so donors that were genotyped in the Caucasian-associated cluster. Study-wide findings and caveats: It was approximately 150 TCR beta chains that were listed as cytomegalovirus-associated.

Healthy bone marrow donors supplied every sample. About this clone: Its target is unknown.

PCR employed 60 Vbeta and 13 Jbeta primers. The authors' processing: A later analysis tallied tens of millions of unique TCR beta chains, approximately 11 million of them shared. TCRdb's table, derived via immunoSEQ multiplex PCR, lists solely in-frame clones and lacks some. The V and J calls and the clone size are those of that table, but D and trimming were determined from the DNA. The table shows 150,000 to 200,000 clones, with roughly 83% occurring only once. The sequence derives from a woman in her forties or fifties in good health and CMV-seronegative. The sample consisted of PBMCs.

In DNA, the CDR3 is TGTGCCAGCAGCTTTGAAGCCGCCTACGAGCAGTACTTC. It yields the protein CASSFEAAYEQYF. The rearrangement joins TRBV11-2 to TRBJ2-7; no definite D call. The CDR3 has 13 residues. Between the trimmed V and J ends, which lost 3 bases and 2 bases, there was a span of 8 bases. Per germline, CDR1 SGHAT and CDR2 FQNNGV.